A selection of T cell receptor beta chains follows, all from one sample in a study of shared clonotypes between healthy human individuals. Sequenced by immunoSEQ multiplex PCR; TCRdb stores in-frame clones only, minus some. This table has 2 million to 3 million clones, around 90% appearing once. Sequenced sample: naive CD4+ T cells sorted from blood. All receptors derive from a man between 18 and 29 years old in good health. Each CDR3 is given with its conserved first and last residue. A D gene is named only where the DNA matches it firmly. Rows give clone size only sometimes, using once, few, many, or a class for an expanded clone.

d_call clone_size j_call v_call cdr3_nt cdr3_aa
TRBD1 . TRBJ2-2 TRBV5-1 TGCGCCAGCGGCACAGATCCGACAGGGCTCGGGGAGCTGTTTTTT CASGTDPTGLGELFF
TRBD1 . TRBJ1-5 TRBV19 TGTGCCAGTACCCCTCGGATGGGGGGACAGGCCGATCAGCCCCAGCATTTT CASTPRMGGQADQPQHF
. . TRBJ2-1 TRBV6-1 TGTGCCAGCTCTACGACTCCTGACTACAATGAGCAGTTCTTC CASSTTPDYNEQFF
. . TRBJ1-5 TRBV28 TGTGCCAGCAGTTTGCGCAGGGGTACGCATCAGCCCCAGCATTTT CASSLRRGTHQPQHF
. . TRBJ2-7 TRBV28 TGTGCCAGCAGGACGATGGTCTACGAGCAGTACTTC CASRTMVYEQYF
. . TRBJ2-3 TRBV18 TGTGCCAGCTCACCATCGACACGTAGCACAGATACGCAGTATTTT CASSPSTRSTDTQYF
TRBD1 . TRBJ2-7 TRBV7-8 TGTGCCAGCATCAGCCGGGGACAGGGTGTTCACGAGCAGTACTTC CASISRGQGVHEQYF
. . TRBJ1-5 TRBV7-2 TGTGCCAGCAGCCGTGACCGGGGATGGGGGGGCGCGGATCAGCCCCAGCATTTT CASSRDRGWGGADQPQHF
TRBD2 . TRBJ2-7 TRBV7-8 TGTGCCAGCAGCTCCTGGACTAGCGGGAGGGCCAGGAGCTCCTACGAGCAGTACTTC CASSSWTSGRARSSYEQYF
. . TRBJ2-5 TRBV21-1 TGTGCCAGCAGCAGACGACAGGGGTGCGAGACCCAGTACTTC CASSRRQGCETQYF
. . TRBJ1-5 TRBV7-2 TGTGCCAGCAGCCTCTCAATGGGCAATCAGCCCCAGCATTTT CASSLSMGNQPQHF
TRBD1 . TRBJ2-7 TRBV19 TGTGCCACCCAGGAGTCTGGACAGGGGAGCGAGCAGTACTTC CATQESGQGSEQYF
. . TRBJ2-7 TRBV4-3 TGCGCCAGCAGCCAAGAACTCAATCGGTACGAGCAGTACTTC CASSQELNRYEQYF
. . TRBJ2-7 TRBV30 TGTGCCTGGAGTGTTTCAGGTTGGGTTACCCTCTACGAGCAGTACTTC CAWSVSGWVTLYEQYF
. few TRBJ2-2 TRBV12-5 TGTGCTAGTGGTTTGGTAATGACAAGAAACACCGGGGAGCTGTTTTTT CASGLVMTRNTGELFF
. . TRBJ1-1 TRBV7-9 TGTGCCAGCAGCCTCTATTTTACGGCTGGAGCTTTCTTT CASSLYFTAGAFF
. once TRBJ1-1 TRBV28 TGTGCCATCAAAGGGGGACAACTAAACACTGAAGCTTTCTTT CAIKGGQLNTEAFF
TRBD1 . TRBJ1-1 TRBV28 TGTGCCAGCACCATAACCGGGACAGGACTTCCTTTCTTT CASTITGTGLPFF
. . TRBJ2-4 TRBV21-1 TGTGCCAGCAGCAATATATTATACAGGGGGACCCTAGCCAAAAACATTCAGTACTTC CASSNILYRGTLAKNIQYF
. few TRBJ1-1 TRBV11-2 TGTGCCAGCAGCTTAGTTCGAACCGGGGGTGAAGCTTTCTTT CASSLVRTGGEAFF
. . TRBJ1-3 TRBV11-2 TGTGCCAGCAGCTTTTGGAGCTCTGGAAACACCATATATTTT CASSFWSSGNTIYF
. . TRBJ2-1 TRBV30 TGTGCCTGGAGTAATAAAGCCAATGAGCAGTTCTTC CAWSNKANEQFF
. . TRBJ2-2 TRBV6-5 TGTGCCAGCAGTTATTCGGACGGGCCGGGTGGGGAGCTGTTTTTT CASSYSDGPGGELFF
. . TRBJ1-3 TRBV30 TGTGCCTGGAGTGGACAGGTTCTCTCTGGAAACACCATATATTTT CAWSGQVLSGNTIYF
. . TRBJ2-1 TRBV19 TGTGCCAGTAGTACCCCCGGGACTCAAGAGCAGTTCTTC CASSTPGTQEQFF
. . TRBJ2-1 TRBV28 TGTGCCAGCACTCGGGCTAGCCCCCTCGGGGAGCAGTTCTTC CASTRASPLGEQFF
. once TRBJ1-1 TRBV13 TGTGCCAGCAGCTTAGTACCGACACCGAACACTGAAGCTTTCTTT CASSLVPTPNTEAFF
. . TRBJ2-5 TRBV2 TGTGCCAGCAGTGCCGGGGTTAAAGAGACCCAGTACTTC CASSAGVKETQYF
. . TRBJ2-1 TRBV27 TGTGCCAGCACGACTACAGGATCTTGGGGGTCCTACAATGAGCAGTTCTTC CASTTTGSWGSYNEQFF
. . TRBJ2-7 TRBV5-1 TGCGCCTCCCGCCCCGATGGCGCCAGCGAGCAGTACTTC CASRPDGASEQYF
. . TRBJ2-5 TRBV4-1 TGCGCCAGCAGCCAAGATAGGTCGGGGGTCGCCCAAGAGACCCAGTACTTC CASSQDRSGVAQETQYF
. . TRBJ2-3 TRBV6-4 TGTGCCAGCAGGGCCACTAGCACAGATACGCAGTATTTT CASRATSTDTQYF
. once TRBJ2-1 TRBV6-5 TGTGCCAGCAGTTCCTCCCCGGGGAGCTCCTACAATGAGCAGTTCTTC CASSSSPGSSYNEQFF
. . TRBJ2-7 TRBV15 TGTGCCACCAGCAGAGATCGTATGGCCTACGAGCAGTACTTC CATSRDRMAYEQYF
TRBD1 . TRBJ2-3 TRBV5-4 TGTGCCAGCAGTATAGGGACAGGGGTTATCACAGATACGCAGTATTTT CASSIGTGVITDTQYF